The present TCR beta chain was sequenced within a study of T cell changes during pregnancy in multiple sclerosis. CDR1 SEHNR and CDR2 FQNEAQ come from the germline V gene (reference sequence). The CDR3 is 15 residues long. The V gene lost 0 bases and the J gene lost 7 bases, with 16 bases spanning the gap. Produced via immunoSEQ multiplex PCR; TCRdb's table is partial and in-frame only. The table has around 50,000 clones, 93% seen once. The chain employs TRBV7-9 and TRBJ2-7; D is unclear. The sequenced sample was CD8+ T cells from peripheral blood mononuclear cells, obtained in the second trimester of pregnancy. This TCR was sampled from a female donor with multiple sclerosis, enrolled in a pregnancy study. In nucleotides, the CDR3 is TGTGCCAGCAGCTTAGCCGACGGAGCCCAAATTGAGCAGTACTTC. The encoded protein is CASSLADGAQIEQYF.